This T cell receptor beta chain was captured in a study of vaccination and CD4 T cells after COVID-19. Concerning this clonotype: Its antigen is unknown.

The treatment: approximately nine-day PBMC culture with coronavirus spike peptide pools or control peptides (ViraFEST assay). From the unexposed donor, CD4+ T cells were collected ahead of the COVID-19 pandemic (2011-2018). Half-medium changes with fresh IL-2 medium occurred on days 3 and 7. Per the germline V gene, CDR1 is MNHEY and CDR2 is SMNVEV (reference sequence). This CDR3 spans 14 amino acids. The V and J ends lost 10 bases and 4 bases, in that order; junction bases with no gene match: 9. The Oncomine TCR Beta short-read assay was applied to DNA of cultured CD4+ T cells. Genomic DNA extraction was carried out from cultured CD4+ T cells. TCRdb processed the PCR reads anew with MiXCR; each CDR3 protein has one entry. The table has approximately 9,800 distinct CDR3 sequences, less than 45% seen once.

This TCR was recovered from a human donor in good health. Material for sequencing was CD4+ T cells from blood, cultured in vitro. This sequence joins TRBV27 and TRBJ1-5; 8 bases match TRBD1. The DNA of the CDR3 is TGTGCCACCAGAGACAGGGGAGGAAATCAGCCCCAGCATTTT. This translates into CATRDRGGNQPQHF.